Listed here are 2 T cell receptor beta chains from one sample, sequenced in a study of blood T cell repertoires in COVID-19. Sequenced by immunoSEQ multiplex PCR; TCRdb stores in-frame clones only, minus some. Of around 300,000 clones in the sample, 70% to 90% are singletons; the top ten hold around 14%. The material sequenced was peripheral blood. The origin of the receptors is a woman in her 70s with COVID-19, enrolled during active disease.

The J gene is TRBJ2-6, the V gene TRBV2; perhaps TRBD1 as D (5 bases). Trimming took off 3 bases at V and 4 bases at J, with 16 bases between the two ends. Germline V gives CDR1 SNHLY, CDR2 FYNNEI. This CDR3 region has 17 residues. The CDR3 loop reads CASSDRSRASGANVLTF. CDR3 coding DNA: TGTGCCAGCAGTGATAGGAGCAGGGCGTCGGGGGCCAACGTCCTGACTTTC.

This clone was seen a handful of times. The rearrangement links TRBV28 to TRBJ1-4; D is ambiguous. The ends were cut back, 1 base at V and 2 bases at J, with 2 bases in the middle. Germline CDR1 is MDHEN and CDR2 is SYDVKM. The CDR3 extends over 13 amino acids. The CDR3 DNA is TGTGCCAGCAGTTTATCGACTAATGAAAAACTGTTTTTT. As protein: CASSLSTNEKLFF.